A single sample gave rise to the 27 T cell receptor beta chains below, sequenced in a study of human T cells and chemical hapten exposure. Time point denoted: pre-sensitization, week 0. The treatment here: therapeutic diphenylcyclopropenone sensitization with weekly scalp DPC. TCRdb reanalysed the RACE reads using MiXCR and keeps one entry per CDR3 protein. The repertoire holds roughly 88,000 distinct CDR3 sequences, with around 9.5% as singletons. This material consisted of whole blood, taken in connection with sensitization to the hapten diphenylcyclopropenone (DPC). The receptors come from a woman between 40 and 55 years old with alopecia areata. Some clones in this sample may be carry-over from other donors' samples.

This clonotype occurred a few times. J is TRBJ2-2 and V is TRBV6-5, with unresolved D. V was cut by 9 bases and J by 2 bases, with 13 bases left in between. CDR1 MNHEY and CDR2 SVGAGI come from the germline V gene. The CDR3 length is 14 residues. CDR3 coding DNA: TGTGCCAGTCGACGGTGGGTTAACACCGGGGAGCTGTTTTTT. Translated: CASRRWVNTGELFF.

Ten or more counts support this clonotype. The V gene is TRBV7-9, the J gene TRBJ1-1; unclear D gene. Germline-derived CDR1 and CDR2 are SEHNR and FQNEAQ (reference sequence). Trimming removed 3 bases at V and 4 bases at J, with 12 bases between. The CDR3 length is 14 residues. CDR3 sequence (DNA): TGTGCCAGCAGCTTCACATGGGATACCACTGAAGCTTTCTTT. Protein product: CASSFTWDTTEAFF.

This clonotype was seen many times. This chain connects TRBV6-5 to TRBJ1-6, with a weak D call TRBD1 (5 bases). The CDR3 is 15 amino acids. Germline CDR1 MNHEY, CDR2 SVGAGI. V shed 6 bases and J shed 0 bases, with 9 bases lying between them. CDR3 coding DNA: TGTGCCAGCAGGCCAGGGAGCTCCTATAATTCACCCCTCCACTTT. Amino acid sequence: CASRPGSSYNSPLHF.

This clonotype was seen a few times. The chain carries TRBV20-1 and TRBJ1-1; D not resolved. CDR1 and CDR2 (germline): DFQATT, SNEGSKA (reference sequence). Trimming removed 3 bases at V and 4 bases at J, with 9 bases between. CDR3 length equals 12 residues. Here the CDR3 DNA reads TGCAGTGCTAGGGAGGGCGGCACTGAAGCTTTCTTT. It translates to CSAREGGTEAFF.

The V and J genes are TRBV2 and TRBJ1-5, with D uncertain. The length of the CDR3 is 11 residues. Trimming removed 6 bases from V and 6 bases from J, with 6 bases in between. Germline loops: CDR1 SNHLY, CDR2 FYNNEI. CDR3 DNA: TGTGCCAGCAGATTGGGTCAGCCCCAGCATTTT. Amino acid sequence: CASRLGQPQHF.

In its sample, this clonotype was seen a few times. The V gene is TRBV6-1, the J gene TRBJ2-7; 7 nucleotides line up with TRBD1. The junction had 2 bases not matched to a gene; V was cut back by 4 bases and J by 2 bases. Germline CDR1 MNHNS, CDR2 SASEGT. The CDR3 is made up of 13 amino acids. The CDR3 coding sequence is TGTGCCAGCAGTGTCCAGGGGGCCTACGAGCAGTACTTC. Protein: CASSVQGAYEQYF.

This clonotype was detected many times. The J gene is TRBJ1-5, the V gene TRBV20-1, with a weak D call TRBD1 (5 bases). In germline, CDR1 is DFQATT, CDR2 SNEGSKA (reference sequence). The V gene lost 0 bases and the J gene lost 3 bases, with 12 bases spanning the gap. This CDR3 has 15 amino acids. In DNA form, the CDR3 reads TGCAGTGCTAGAGAAGCAGGGATTGTCAATCAGCCCCAGCATTTT. The encoded protein is CSAREAGIVNQPQHF.

This clonotype was found a few times. The rearrangement links TRBV12-3 or TRBV12-4 to TRBJ1-2; D not certain. Trimming stripped 1 base from V and 0 bases from J, with 3 bases between. The CDR3 has 13 residues. The CDR3 nucleotides read TGTGCCAGCAGTTTAGGAACTAACTATGGCTACACCTTC. This translates into CASSLGTNYGYTF.

The table lists this clonotype with many counts. The chain couples TRBV7-9 to TRBJ2-3; the D gene is possibly TRBD1 (7 bases). The CDR3 is 15 amino acids. Germline lookup yields CDR1 SEHNR and CDR2 FQNEAQ (reference sequence). V lost 5 bases and J lost 3, with 15 bases in between. This CDR3 reads CASSPPAGGTDTQYF. The CDR3, as DNA: TGTGCCAGCAGCCCCCCCGCAGGGGGGACAGATACGCAGTATTTT.

This clonotype was seen at least ten times. This chain links TRBV20-1 with TRBJ1-6, with D perhaps TRBD1 (6 bases). In germline, CDR1 is DFQATT, CDR2 SNEGSKA (reference sequence). V was shortened by 6 bases and J by 8 bases, with 14 bases between the two germline ends. CDR3 length: 13 residues. The CDR3 sequence is CSARRGADSPLHF. In nucleotides, the CDR3 is TGCAGTGCCCGCCGGGGGGCGGATTCACCCCTCCACTTT.

This clonotype was counted at least ten times. This chain uses TRBV12-3 or TRBV12-4 with TRBJ1-5, with a tentative D call TRBD1 (6 bases). Trimming took off 6 bases at V and 4 bases at J, with 13 bases between the two ends. The CDR3 runs to 14 residues. CDR3 loop: CASSKDSNNQPQHF. In DNA form, the CDR3 reads TGTGCCAGCAGCAAGGACAGCAATAATCAGCCCCAGCATTTT.

This clonotype was found many times. The rearrangement joins TRBV5-1 to TRBJ2-3, with 12 bases identical to TRBD2. CDR3 length equals 16 residues. V was pared by 2 bases and J by 2 bases, with 3 bases of the junction left unmatched. The germline V gene encodes CDR1 SGHRS and CDR2 YFSETQ. CDR3 protein: CASSFGLAGSTDTQYF. In DNA, the CDR3 is TGCGCCAGCAGCTTCGGACTAGCGGGGTCCACAGATACGCAGTATTTT.

This clonotype occurred many times. The junction departs from the called germline gene at one end, perhaps through a read error. The chain is built from TRBV12-3 or TRBV12-4 and TRBJ1-3; D is unclear. The CDR3 sequence is 14 residues long. The CDR3 nucleotides read TGTGCCAGCAGTTTGGGCTTCTCTGAAAACACCATATATTTT. Protein: CASSLGFSENTIYF.

Many counts were recorded for this clonotype. This chain uses TRBV20-1 with TRBJ1-5; 9 bases agree with TRBD1. This CDR3 region has 15 residues. The junction had 12 bases not matched to a gene; V was cut back by 1 base and J by 11 bases. CDR1 DFQATT and CDR2 SNEGSKA come from the germline V gene (reference sequence). The CDR3 DNA reads TGCAGTGCTAGAGGCCCGGGACAGGGTTCATCGGCCCAGCATTTT. This encodes CSARGPGQGSSAQHF.

The genes are TRBV10-3 and TRBJ2-7; D perhaps matches TRBD1 (5 bases). CDR3 length equals 17 residues. The ends were cut back, 2 bases at V and 2 bases at J, with 19 bases in the middle. Per the germline V gene, CDR1 is ENHRY and CDR2 is SYGVKD. CDR3 nucleotide sequence: TGTGCCATCAGTGAGCCCGACCGAATGCGACAGACCTACGAGCAGTACTTC. It is translated as CAISEPDRMRQTYEQYF.

V is TRBV9 and J is TRBJ2-3, with D unresolved. The CDR3 loop spans 13 amino acids. Per germline, CDR1 SGDLS and CDR2 YYNGEE. Trimming pared 3 bases from V and 2 bases from J, leaving 7 bases between. This chain's CDR3 is CASSGGLTDTQYF. CDR3 DNA sequence: TGTGCCAGCAGCGGAGGTCTCACAGATACGCAGTATTTT.

The sample holds many counts of this clonotype. This chain joins TRBV7-9 and TRBJ1-2, with 8 bases aligning to TRBD1. With 4 bases clipped from V and 3 bases from J, the junction kept 4 bases outside the gene matches. This CDR3 has 14 amino acids. Germline-derived CDR1 and CDR2 are SEHNR and FQNEAQ (reference sequence). CDR3 nucleotides: TGTGCCAGCAGCTCCGACAGGGGCGACTATGGCTACACCTTC. As protein: CASSSDRGDYGYTF.

The gene calls are TRBV7-2 and TRBJ2-5, with a tentative D call TRBD1 (6 bases). Trimming took off 3 bases at V and 2 bases at J, with 16 bases between the two ends. Germline V gene lookup returns CDR1 SGHTA and CDR2 FQGNSA. This CDR3 has 16 residues. The CDR3 bases are TGTGCCAGCAGCTTTGCTAGCTGGACAGTACAAGAGACCCAGTACTTC. It encodes CASSFASWTVQETQYF.

This clonotype showed up many times. This rearrangement joins TRBV6-1 to TRBJ2-2, with D uncertain. With 2 bases removed from V and 0 bases from J, the gap between germline ends came to 10 bases. CDR3 length: 16 residues. Germline V lookup: CDR1 MNHNS, CDR2 SASEGT. Here the CDR3 DNA reads TGTGCCAGCAGTGAATTCCAGGCCGCGAACACCGGGGAGCTGTTTTTT. Amino acid sequence: CASSEFQAANTGELFF.

This clonotype showed up just a few times. The chain carries TRBV28 and TRBJ2-2; maybe TRBD1 (5 bases). Trimming stripped 7 bases from V and 4 bases from J, with 13 bases between. The germline CDR1 and CDR2 sequences are MDHEN and SYDVKM. CDR3 length: 14 residues. Here the CDR3 reads CASMGRVATGELFF. The CDR3 region has the DNA TGTGCCAGCATGGGCAGGGTGGCCACCGGGGAGCTGTTTTTT.

This clonotype was seen at least ten times. J is TRBJ1-1 and V is TRBV5-4, with D uncertain. CDR1 and CDR2 (germline): SGHNT, YYREEE (reference sequence). Trimming removed 0 bases at V and 2 bases at J, with 11 bases between. CDR3 length: 15 amino acids. The CDR3 loop reads CASSLGGSLNTEAFF. Written as DNA, the CDR3 is TGTGCCAGCAGCTTGGGCGGCTCTTTAAACACTGAAGCTTTCTTT.

This clonotype has just a few counts. The chain is built from TRBV7-9 and TRBJ2-1; D is ambiguous. Germline V gene sequence: CDR1 SEHNR, CDR2 FQNEAQ (reference sequence). Between the trimmed V and J ends, which lost 3 bases and 6 bases, there was a span of 15 bases. The CDR3 is 15 residues long. The CDR3 reads CASSFPGRLGNEQFF. The CDR3 bases are TGTGCCAGCAGCTTTCCTGGACGGTTGGGCAATGAGCAGTTCTTC.

In its sample, this clonotype was seen many times. The chain joins TRBV6-6 to TRBJ2-7, with D possibly being TRBD1 (5 bases). Trimming left V 6 bases short and J 2 bases short, with 11 bases between. Germline V gene data show CDR1 as MNHNY and CDR2 as SVGAGI (reference sequence). The CDR3 spans 13 residues. Here the CDR3 reads CASRLDRTYEQYF. CDR3 bases: TGTGCCAGCAGACTCGACAGAACCTACGAGCAGTACTTC.

This chain links TRBV4-1 with TRBJ1-1, with a weak D call TRBD1 (5 bases). Germline CDR1 and CDR2: MGHRA and YSYEKL. V gave up 2 bases and J gave up 6 bases, with 13 bases separating them. The CDR3 spans 14 residues. CDR3 bases: TGCGCCAGCAGCCAATCTGGGGGGATCTCTGAAGCTTTCTTT. Amino acids: CASSQSGGISEAFF.

The chain is built from TRBV10-3 and TRBJ1-4, with a weak D call TRBD1 (5 bases). The CDR3 contains 15 residues. V was clipped by 0 bases and J by 5 bases, with 10 bases between them. Germline loops: CDR1 ENHRY, CDR2 SYGVKD. CDR3 DNA sequence: TGTGCCATCAGTGAGTCTGGGACGGAGAATGAAAAACTGTTTTTT. It is translated as CAISESGTENEKLFF.

This clonotype was detected only a few times. The J gene is TRBJ2-4, the V gene TRBV6-2 or TRBV6-3, with 9 bases aligning to TRBD1. V lost 2 bases to trimming and J lost 1 base; unmatched junction nucleotides: 15. Germline V gene lookup returns CDR1 MNHEY and CDR2 SVGEGT. The CDR3 loop spans 20 amino acids. The CDR3 nucleotides read TGTGCCAGCAGTTACATCCTGGACAGGGGATTTCTGACGGCCAAAAACATTCAGTACTTC. It is translated as CASSYILDRGFLTAKNIQYF.

Ten or more counts support this clonotype. The V and J genes are TRBV6-2 or TRBV6-3 and TRBJ1-5; no definite D call. Germline V gene data show CDR1 as MNHEY and CDR2 as SVGEGT. This CDR3 spans 10 amino acids. The V gene lost 8 bases and the J gene lost 7 bases, with 6 bases spanning the gap. This CDR3 is CASGVQPQHF. In DNA form, the CDR3 reads TGTGCCAGCGGCGTCCAGCCCCAGCATTTT.